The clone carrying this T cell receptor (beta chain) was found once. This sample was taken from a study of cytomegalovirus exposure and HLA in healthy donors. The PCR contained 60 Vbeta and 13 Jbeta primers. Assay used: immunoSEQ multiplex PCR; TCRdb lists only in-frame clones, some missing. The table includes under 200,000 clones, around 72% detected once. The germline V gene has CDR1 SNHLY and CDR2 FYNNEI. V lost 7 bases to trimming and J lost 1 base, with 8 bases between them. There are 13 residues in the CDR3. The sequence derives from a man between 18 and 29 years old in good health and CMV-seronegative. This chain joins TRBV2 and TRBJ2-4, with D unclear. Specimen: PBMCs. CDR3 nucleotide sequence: TGTGCCAGCACTTTGGAGGCCAAAAACATTCAGTACTTC. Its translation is CASTLEAKNIQYF.